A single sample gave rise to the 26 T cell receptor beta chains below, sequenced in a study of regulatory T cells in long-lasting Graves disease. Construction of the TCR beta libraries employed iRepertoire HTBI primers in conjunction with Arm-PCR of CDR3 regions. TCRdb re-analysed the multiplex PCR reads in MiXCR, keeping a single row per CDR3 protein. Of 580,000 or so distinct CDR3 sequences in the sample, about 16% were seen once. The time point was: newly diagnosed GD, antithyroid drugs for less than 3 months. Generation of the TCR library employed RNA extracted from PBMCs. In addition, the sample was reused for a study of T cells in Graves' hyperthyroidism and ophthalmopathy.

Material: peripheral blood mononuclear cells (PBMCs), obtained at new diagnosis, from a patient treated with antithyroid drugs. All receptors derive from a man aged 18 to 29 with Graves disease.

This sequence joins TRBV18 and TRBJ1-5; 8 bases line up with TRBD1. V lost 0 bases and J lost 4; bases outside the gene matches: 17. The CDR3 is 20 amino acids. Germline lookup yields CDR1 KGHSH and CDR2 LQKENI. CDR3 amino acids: CASSPPSGQGAGRRNQPQHF. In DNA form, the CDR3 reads TGTGCCAGCTCACCACCTTCTGGGCAGGGGGCAGGTCGGAGGAATCAGCCCCAGCATTTT.

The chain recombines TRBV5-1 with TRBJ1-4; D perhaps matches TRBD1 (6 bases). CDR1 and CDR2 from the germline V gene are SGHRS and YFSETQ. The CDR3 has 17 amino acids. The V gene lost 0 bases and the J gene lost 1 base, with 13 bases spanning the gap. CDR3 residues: CASSLDRVIRTNEKLFF. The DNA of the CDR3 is TGCGCCAGCAGCTTGGACAGGGTAATAAGAACTAATGAAAAACTGTTTTTT. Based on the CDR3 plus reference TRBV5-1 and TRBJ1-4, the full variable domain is KAGVTQTPRYLIKTRGQQVTLSCSPISGHRSVSWYQQTPGQGLQFLFEYFSETQRNKGNFPGRFSGRQFSNSRSEMNVSTLELGDSALYLCASSLDRVIRTNEKLFFGSGTQLSVL.

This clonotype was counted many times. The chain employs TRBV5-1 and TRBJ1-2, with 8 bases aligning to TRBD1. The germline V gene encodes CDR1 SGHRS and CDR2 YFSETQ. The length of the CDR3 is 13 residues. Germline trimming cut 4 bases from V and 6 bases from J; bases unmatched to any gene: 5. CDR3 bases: TGCGCCAGCAGCCCGGACAGGGTACATGGCTACACCTTC. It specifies CASSPDRVHGYTF.

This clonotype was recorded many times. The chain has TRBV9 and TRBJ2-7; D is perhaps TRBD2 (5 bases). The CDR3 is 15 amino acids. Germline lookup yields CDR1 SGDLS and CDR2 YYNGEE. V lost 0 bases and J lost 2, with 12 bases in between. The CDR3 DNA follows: TGTGCCAGCAGCGTAGCCCCCGGACTGACCTACGAGCAGTACTTC. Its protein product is CASSVAPGLTYEQYF.

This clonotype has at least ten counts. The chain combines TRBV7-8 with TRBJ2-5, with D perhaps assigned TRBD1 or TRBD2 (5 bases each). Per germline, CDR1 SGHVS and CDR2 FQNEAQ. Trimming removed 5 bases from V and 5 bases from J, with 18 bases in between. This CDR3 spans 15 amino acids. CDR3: CASSPRDLARETQYF. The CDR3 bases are TGTGCCAGCAGCCCCCGGGACCTAGCCCGGGAGACCCAGTACTTC.

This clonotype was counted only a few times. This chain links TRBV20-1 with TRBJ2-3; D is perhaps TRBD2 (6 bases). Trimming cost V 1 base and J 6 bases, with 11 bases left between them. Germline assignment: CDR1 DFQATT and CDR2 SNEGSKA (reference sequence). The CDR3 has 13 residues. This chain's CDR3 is CSARVRGGDTQYF. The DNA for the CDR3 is TGCAGTGCTAGAGTTCGAGGAGGGGATACGCAGTATTTT.

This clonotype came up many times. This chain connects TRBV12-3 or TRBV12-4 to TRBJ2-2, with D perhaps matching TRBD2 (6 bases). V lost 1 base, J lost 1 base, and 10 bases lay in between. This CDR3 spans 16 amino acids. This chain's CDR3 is CASSLGVAVNTGELFF. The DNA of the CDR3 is TGTGCCAGCAGTTTAGGGGTAGCGGTGAACACCGGGGAGCTGTTTTTT.

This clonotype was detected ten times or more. The CDR3 reads CASSLTRLTYEQYF. The CDR3 coding sequence is TGTGCCAGCAGCTTAACAAGACTGACCTACGAGCAGTACTTC. The chain employs TRBV7-8 and TRBJ2-7; D ambiguous. The V gene lost 2 bases and the J gene lost 2 bases, with 10 bases spanning the gap. The CDR3 length is 14 residues. The V gene's germline CDR1 is SGHVS and CDR2 FQNEAQ.

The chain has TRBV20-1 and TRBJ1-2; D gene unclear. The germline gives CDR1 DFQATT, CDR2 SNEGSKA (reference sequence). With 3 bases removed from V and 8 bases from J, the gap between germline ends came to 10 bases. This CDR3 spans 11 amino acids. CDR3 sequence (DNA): TGCAGTGCTAGCTACAGTCGAGGCTACACCTTC. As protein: CSASYSRGYTF.

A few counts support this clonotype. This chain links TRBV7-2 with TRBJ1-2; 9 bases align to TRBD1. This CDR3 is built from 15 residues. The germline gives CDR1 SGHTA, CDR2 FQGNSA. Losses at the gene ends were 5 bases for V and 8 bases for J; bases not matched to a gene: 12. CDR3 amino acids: CASSEGDREIVGYTF. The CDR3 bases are TGTGCCAGCAGCGAAGGGGACAGGGAAATAGTCGGCTACACCTTC.

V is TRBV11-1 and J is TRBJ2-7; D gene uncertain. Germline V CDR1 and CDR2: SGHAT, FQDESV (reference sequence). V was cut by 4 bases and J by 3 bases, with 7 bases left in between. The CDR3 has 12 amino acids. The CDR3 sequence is CASSSNYYEQYF. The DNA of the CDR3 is TGTGCCAGCAGCTCGAATTACTACGAGCAGTACTTC.

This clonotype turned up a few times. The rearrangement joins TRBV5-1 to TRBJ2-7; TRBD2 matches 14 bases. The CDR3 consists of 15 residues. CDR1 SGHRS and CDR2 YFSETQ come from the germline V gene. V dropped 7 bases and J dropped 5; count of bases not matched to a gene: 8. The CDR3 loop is CASRLGLAGGNEQYF. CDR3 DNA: TGCGCCAGCCGACTAGGACTAGCGGGAGGCAACGAGCAGTACTTC.

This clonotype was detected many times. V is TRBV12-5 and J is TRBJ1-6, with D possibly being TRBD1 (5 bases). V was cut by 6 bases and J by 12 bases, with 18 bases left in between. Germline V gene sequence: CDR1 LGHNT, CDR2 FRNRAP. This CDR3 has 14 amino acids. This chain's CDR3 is CASGHGTPSQPLHF. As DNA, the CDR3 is TGTGCTAGTGGCCACGGGACGCCCTCCCAACCCCTCCACTTT.

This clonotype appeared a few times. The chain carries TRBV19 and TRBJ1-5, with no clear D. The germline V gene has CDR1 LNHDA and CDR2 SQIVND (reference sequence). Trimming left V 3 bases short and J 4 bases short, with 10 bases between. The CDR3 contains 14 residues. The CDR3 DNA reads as TGTGCCAGTAGTATCCTCGGCCGGAATCAGCCCCAGCATTTT. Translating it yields CASSILGRNQPQHF.

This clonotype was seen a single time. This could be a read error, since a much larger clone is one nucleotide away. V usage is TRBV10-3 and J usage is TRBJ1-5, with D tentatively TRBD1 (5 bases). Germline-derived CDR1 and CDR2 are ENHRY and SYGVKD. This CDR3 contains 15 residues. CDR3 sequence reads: CALSVSPGSNQPQHF. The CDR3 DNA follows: TGTGCCCTCAGTGTATCCCCAGGGAGCAATCAGCCCCAGCATTTT.

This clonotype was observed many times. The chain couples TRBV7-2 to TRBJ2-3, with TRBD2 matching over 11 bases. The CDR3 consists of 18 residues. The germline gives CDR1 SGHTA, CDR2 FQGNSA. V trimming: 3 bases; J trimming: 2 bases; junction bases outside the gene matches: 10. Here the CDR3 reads CASSFNLLAGDPTDTQYF. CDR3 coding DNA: TGTGCCAGCAGCTTTAACCTACTAGCGGGAGACCCCACAGATACGCAGTATTTT.

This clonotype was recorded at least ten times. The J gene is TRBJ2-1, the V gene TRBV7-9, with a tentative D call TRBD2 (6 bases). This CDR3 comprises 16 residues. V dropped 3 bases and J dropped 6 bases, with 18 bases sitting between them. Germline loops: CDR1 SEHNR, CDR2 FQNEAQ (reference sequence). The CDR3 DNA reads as TGTGCCAGCAGCTTTGTCTTGTCGGGAGTCCTCAATGAGCAGTTCTTC. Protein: CASSFVLSGVLNEQFF.

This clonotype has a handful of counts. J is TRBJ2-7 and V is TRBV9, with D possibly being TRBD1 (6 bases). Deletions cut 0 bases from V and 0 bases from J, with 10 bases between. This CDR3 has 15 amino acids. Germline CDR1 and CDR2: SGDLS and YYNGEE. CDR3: CASSVGQESSYEQYF. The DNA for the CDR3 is TGTGCCAGCAGCGTAGGACAGGAAAGCTCCTACGAGCAGTACTTC.

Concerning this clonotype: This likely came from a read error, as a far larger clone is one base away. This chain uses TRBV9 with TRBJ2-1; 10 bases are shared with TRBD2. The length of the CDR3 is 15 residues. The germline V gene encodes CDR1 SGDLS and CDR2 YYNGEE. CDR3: CASSSSGSSHNEQFF. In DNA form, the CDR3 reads TGTGCCAGCAGTTCTAGCGGGAGCTCCCACAATGAGCAGTTCTTC. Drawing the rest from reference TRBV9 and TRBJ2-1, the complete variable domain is DSGVTQTPKHLITATGQRVTLRCSPRSGDLSVYWYQQSLDQGLQFLIQYYNGEERAKGNILERFSAQQFPDLHSELNLSSLELGDSALYFCASSSSGSSHNEQFFGPGTRLTVL.

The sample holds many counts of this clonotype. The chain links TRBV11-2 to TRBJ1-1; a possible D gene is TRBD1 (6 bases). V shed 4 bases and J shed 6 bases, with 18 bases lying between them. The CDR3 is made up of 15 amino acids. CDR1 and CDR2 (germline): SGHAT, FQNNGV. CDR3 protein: CASSSPGQPNPEAFF. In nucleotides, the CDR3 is TGTGCCAGCAGCTCACCTGGACAGCCCAACCCTGAAGCTTTCTTT.

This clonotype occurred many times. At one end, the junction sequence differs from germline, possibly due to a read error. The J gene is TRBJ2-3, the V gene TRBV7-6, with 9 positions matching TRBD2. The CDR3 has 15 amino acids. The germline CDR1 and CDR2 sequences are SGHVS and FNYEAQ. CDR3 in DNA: TGTGCCAGCAGCTCAACCGGGACTAGCACGGATACGCAGTATTTT. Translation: CASSSTGTSTDTQYF.

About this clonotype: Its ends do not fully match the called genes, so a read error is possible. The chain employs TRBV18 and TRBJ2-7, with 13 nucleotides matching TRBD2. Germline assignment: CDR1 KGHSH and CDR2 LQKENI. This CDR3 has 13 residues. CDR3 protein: CASSPGLAGVIDF. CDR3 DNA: TGTGCCAGCTCACCCGGACTAGCGGGAGTCATAGACTTC.

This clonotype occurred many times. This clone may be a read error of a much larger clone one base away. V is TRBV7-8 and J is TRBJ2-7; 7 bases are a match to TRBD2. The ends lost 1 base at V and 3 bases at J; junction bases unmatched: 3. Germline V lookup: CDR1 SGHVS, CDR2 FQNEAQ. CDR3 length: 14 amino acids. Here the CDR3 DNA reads TGTGCCAGCAGCTTAGAGCCTAGCGGCTACGAGCAGTACTTC. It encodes CASSLEPSGYEQYF.

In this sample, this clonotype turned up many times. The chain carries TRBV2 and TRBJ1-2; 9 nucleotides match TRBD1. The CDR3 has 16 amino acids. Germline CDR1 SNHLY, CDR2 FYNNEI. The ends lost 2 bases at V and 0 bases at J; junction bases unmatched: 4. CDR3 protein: CASSEQGQGANYGYTF. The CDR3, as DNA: TGTGCCAGCAGTGAACAGGGACAGGGAGCTAACTATGGCTACACCTTC. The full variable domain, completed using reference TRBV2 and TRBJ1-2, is EPEVTQTPSHQVTQMGQEVILRCVPISNHLYFYWYRQILGQKVEFLVSFYNNEISEKSEIFDDQFSVERPDGSNFTLKIRSTKLEDSAMYFCASSEQGQGANYGYTFGSGTRLTVV.

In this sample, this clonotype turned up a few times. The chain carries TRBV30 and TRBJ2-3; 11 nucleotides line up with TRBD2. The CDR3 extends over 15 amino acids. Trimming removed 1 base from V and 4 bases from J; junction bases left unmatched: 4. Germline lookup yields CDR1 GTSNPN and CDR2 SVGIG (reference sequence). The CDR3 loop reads CAWSGLAGGSDTQYF. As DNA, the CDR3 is TGTGCCTGGAGTGGGCTAGCGGGAGGCTCAGATACGCAGTATTTT. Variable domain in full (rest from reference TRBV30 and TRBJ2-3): SQTIHQWPATLVQPVGSPLSLECTVEGTSNPNLYWYRQAAGRGLQLLFYSVGIGQISSEVPQNLSASRPQDRQFILSSKKLLLSDSGFYLCAWSGLAGGSDTQYFGPGTRLTVL.

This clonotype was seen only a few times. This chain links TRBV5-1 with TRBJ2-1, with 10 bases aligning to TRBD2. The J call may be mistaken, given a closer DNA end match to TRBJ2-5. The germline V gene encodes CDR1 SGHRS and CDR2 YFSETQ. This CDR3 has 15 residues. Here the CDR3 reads CASSLWTSGKETQYF. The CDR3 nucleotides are TGCGCCAGCAGCTTATGGACTAGCGGAAAAGAGACCCAGTACTTC.